These T cell receptor beta chains were read from a single sample in a study of T cell repertoires in cytomegalovirus infection. TCRdb called the reads again in MiXCR, with one record for every CDR3 protein. The sample includes 900,000 to 950,000 distinct CDR3 sequences, less than 40% of them seen just once. Their cognate antigens are unknown. Sequencing used cultured CD8+ T cells from PBMCs, obtained from culture after CMV antigen stimulation. The receptors derive from a human donor in good health (CMV status not recorded). Some clones in this sample may be carry-over from other donors' samples. Each CDR3 is given with its conserved first and last residue. A D gene is named only where the DNA matches it firmly. Some rows have no size entry. The others give once, few or many, or a class for an expanded clone.

>TRBD1|TRBV9|-|TRBJ1-5
CASSVGQGNSNQPQHF
TGTGCCAGCAGCGTAGGACAGGGGAATAGCAATCAGCCCCAGCATTTT
>-|TRBV6-2/TRBV6-3|few|TRBJ1-2
CASSKSLEDVYGYTF
TGTGCCAGCAGTAAGTCCCTTGAGGACGTTTATGGCTACACCTTC
>TRBD2|TRBV27|few|TRBJ2-6
CASSFGGGAPGANVLTF
TGTGCCAGCAGTTTCGGCGGGGGGGCCCCTGGGGCCAACGTCCTGACTTTC
>-|TRBV19|-|TRBJ2-1
CASSISGGNEQFF
TGTGCCAGTAGTATTTCCGGGGGCAATGAGCAGTTCTTC
>TRBD1|TRBV6-2/TRBV6-3|-|TRBJ2-2
CASGGTGNTGELFF
TGTGCCAGCGGGGGGACAGGGAACACCGGGGAGCTGTTTTTT
>-|TRBV2|-|TRBJ2-5
CASIGPGMETQYF
TGTGCCAGCATTGGACCGGGGATGGAGACCCAGTACTTC
>-|TRBV7-8|few|TRBJ2-3
CASSPIIRDSESTDTQYF
TGTGCCAGCAGCCCAATAATCCGGGACTCGGAAAGCACAGATACGCAGTATTTT
>TRBD2|TRBV9|-|TRBJ2-5
CASSETGTTNQETQYF
TGTGCCAGCAGCGAGACCGGGACTACTAATCAAGAGACCCAGTACTTC
>-|TRBV20-1|-|TRBJ2-4
CSGQPLGQNIQYF
TGCAGCGGGCAACCATTGGGCCAAAACATTCAGTACTTC
>-|TRBV5-6|few|TRBJ2-6
CASSFGLGGANVLTF
TGTGCCAGCAGCTTTGGTCTCGGTGGGGCCAACGTCCTGACTTTC
>TRBD2|TRBV12-3/TRBV12-4|few|TRBJ2-7
CASSWSSGTYEQYF
TGTGCCAGCAGTTGGTCTAGCGGTACCTACGAGCAGTACTTC
>-|TRBV7-9|few|TRBJ1-6
CASKGGGNSPLHF
TGTGCCAGCAAGGGGGGCGGAAATTCACCCCTCCACTTT